The next 28 T cell receptor beta chains were all read from a single sample in a study of cytomegalovirus exposure and HLA in healthy donors. PCR used 60 Vbeta primers and 13 Jbeta primers. Assay: immunoSEQ multiplex PCR; the TCRdb copy retains only in-frame clones and omits some. Of about 150,000 clones listed, about 60% were seen once; the top ten hold approximately 6.6%. What was sequenced was PBMCs. Every receptor here comes from a woman aged 55-70 years in good health and CMV-seropositive.

The chain is built from TRBV30 and TRBJ1-2; D possibly corresponds to TRBD1 (6 bases). The CDR3 has 13 residues. Trimming removed 2 bases from V and 4 bases from J, with 11 bases in between. Germline CDR1 and CDR2: GTSNPN and SVGIG (reference sequence). The CDR3 nucleotides read TGTGCCTGGAGTAAGGCAGGGGTCTATGGCTACACCTTC. This encodes CAWSKAGVYGYTF. Together with reference TRBV30 and TRBJ1-2, the CDR3 gives the full variable domain: SQTIHQWPATLVQPVGSPLSLECTVEGTSNPNLYWYRQAAGRGLQLLFYSVGIGQISSEVPQNLSASRPQDRQFILSSKKLLLSDSGFYLCAWSKAGVYGYTFGSGTRLTVV.

The chain couples TRBV5-1 to TRBJ2-2; TRBD2 matches at 7 bases. The CDR3 has 15 amino acids. Germline CDR1 SGHRS, CDR2 YFSETQ. Trimming took 0 bases from V and 6 from J; bases not matched to a gene: 5. CDR3 region: CASSLGAGLAGELFF. CDR3 DNA: TGCGCCAGCAGCTTGGGAGCGGGGTTAGCCGGGGAGCTGTTTTTT.

This clone was seen only a few times. The chain is built from TRBV9 and TRBJ2-7; 7 bases agree with TRBD2. The V gene end was trimmed by 0 bases and the J gene end by 2 bases; junction bases not matched to a gene: 2. The CDR3 contains 14 residues. Germline V gene lookup returns CDR1 SGDLS and CDR2 YYNGEE. The CDR3 spells CASSVGTRAYEQYF. DNA of the CDR3: TGTGCCAGCAGCGTAGGGACTAGAGCCTACGAGCAGTACTTC.

This clone showed up just a few times. The sample holds other DNA sequences that translate to the same CDR3. The rearrangement joins TRBV6-5 to TRBJ2-1; tentative D call: TRBD2 (6 bases). The V end was cut by 2 bases, the J end by 7 bases, with 6 bases between. Germline V lookup: CDR1 MNHEY, CDR2 SVGAGI. The CDR3 length is 12 residues. This CDR3 is CASSYGGNEQFF. Written as DNA, the CDR3 is TGTGCCAGCAGTTACGGGGGGAATGAGCAGTTCTTC.

The CDR3, as DNA: TGCGCCAGCAGAGAAGGACAGGCCGACTCCTACGAGCAGTACTTC. Encoded protein: CASREGQADSYEQYF. The J gene is TRBJ2-7, the V gene TRBV10-1, with 7 bases aligning to TRBD1. Germline V gene sequence: CDR1 WNHNN, CDR2 SYGVQD (reference sequence). V lost 6 bases to trimming and J lost 0 bases; unmatched junction nucleotides: 8. The CDR3 runs 15 residues.

This clone was recorded a few times. The CDR3 here is CASSPETAGYEQYF. CDR3 nucleotides: TGTGCCAGTAGCCCAGAGACAGCGGGGTACGAGCAGTACTTC. V gene TRBV19 combines with J gene TRBJ2-7, with TRBD2 matching over 7 bases. Germline loops: CDR1 LNHDA, CDR2 SQIVND (reference sequence). This CDR3 is 14 amino acids long. V lost 6 bases, J lost 4 bases, and 9 bases stayed unmatched.

In this sample, this clone turned up once. The rearrangement joins TRBV19 to TRBJ2-5; the match to TRBD1 covers 9 bases. CDR1 and CDR2 from the germline V gene are LNHDA and SQIVND (reference sequence). The CDR3 contains 13 residues. The junction had 8 bases not matched to a gene; V was cut back by 9 bases and J by 6 bases. For the CDR3, the DNA is TGTGCCAGCCTAGACAGGGGGGCTAAGACCCAGTACTTC. Protein product: CASLDRGAKTQYF.

The CDR3 region has the DNA TGTGCCAGCAGTTCCCCTGGGAGTAAAGAGCAGTACTTC. Its protein is CASSSPGSKEQYF. The gene calls are TRBV28 and TRBJ2-7; the D gene is possibly TRBD2 (5 bases). The length of the CDR3 is 13 residues. Trimming took 4 bases from V and 7 from J, leaving 14 bases between them. From germline, CDR1 is MDHEN and CDR2 SYDVKM.

The chain uses TRBV6-6 and TRBJ1-1; 7 nucleotides agree with TRBD1. This CDR3 spans 14 amino acids. CDR1 is MNHNY, CDR2 SVGAGI, per germline (reference sequence). V trimming: 2 bases; J trimming: 5 bases; junction bases outside the gene matches: 5. In DNA form, the CDR3 reads TGTGCCAGCAGTTACCTTCAGGGGGGAACTGAAGCTTTCTTT. Its protein is CASSYLQGGTEAFF.

The V call is TRBV15, the J call TRBJ1-3; tentatively, D is TRBD1 (6 bases). The CDR3 is 16 amino acids. Trimming removed 0 bases from V and 2 bases from J, with 11 bases in between. CDR1 and CDR2 (germline): LNHNV, YYDKDF (reference sequence). The CDR3 DNA reads TGTGCCACCAGCAGAGAGTTTGGGGGCCCTGGAAACACCATATATTTT. Protein: CATSREFGGPGNTIYF. The full variable domain, its missing parts supplied by reference TRBV15 and TRBJ1-3, is DAMVIQNPRYQVTQFGKPVTLSCSQTLNHNVMYWYQQKSSQAPKLLFHYYDKDFNNEADTPDNFQSRRPNTSFCFLDIRSPGLGDTAMYLCATSREFGGPGNTIYFGEGSWLTVV.

This rearrangement joins TRBV27 to TRBJ2-5, with D possibly matching TRBD2 (6 bases). The CDR3 has 14 residues. Per germline, CDR1 MNHEY and CDR2 SMNVEV (reference sequence). The V end was cut by 2 bases, the J end by 5 bases, with 12 bases between. The CDR3 is CASSLRGGGETQYF. The CDR3 DNA reads as TGTGCCAGCAGTTTAAGGGGAGGAGGGGAGACCCAGTACTTC.

This clone was found a few times. The genes are TRBV28 and TRBJ2-3; the match to TRBD2 covers 9 bases. This CDR3 region has 14 residues. V lost 10 bases, J lost 4 bases, and 9 bases stayed unmatched. The germline V gene has CDR1 MDHEN and CDR2 SYDVKM. As DNA, the CDR3 is TGTGCCATCTATAGCGGGAGACCGGCAGATACGCAGTATTTT. Translated: CAIYSGRPADTQYF.

This clone was counted once. This chain links TRBV19 with TRBJ2-3, with 13 bases lining up with TRBD2. V lost 5 bases and J lost 5; bases outside the gene matches: 7. The CDR3 has 16 residues. Germline-derived CDR1 and CDR2 are LNHDA and SQIVND (reference sequence). The CDR3 DNA sequence: TGTGCCAGTAGTCAAGACAGACTAGCGGGAGGAGATACGCAGTATTTT. Translating gives CASSQDRLAGGDTQYF.

The V and J genes are TRBV30 and TRBJ1-1, with D possibly matching TRBD1 (5 bases). CDR1 and CDR2 (germline): GTSNPN, SVGIG (reference sequence). With 7 bases removed from V and 5 bases from J, the gap between germline ends came to 11 bases. The CDR3 length is 11 residues. The CDR3 region has the DNA TGTGCCTACGATGGGGGGACTGAAGCTTTCTTT. Translated, it gives CAYDGGTEAFF. The full variable domain, rest sourced from reference TRBV30 and TRBJ1-1, is SQTIHQWPATLVQPVGSPLSLECTVEGTSNPNLYWYRQAAGRGLQLLFYSVGIGQISSEVPQNLSASRPQDRQFILSSKKLLLSDSGFYLCAYDGGTEAFFGQGTRLTVV.

In its sample, this clone was seen a few times. The V gene is TRBV5-5, the J gene TRBJ2-1, with D possibly TRBD2 on 5 matching bases. Trimming took 0 bases from V and 7 from J, leaving 11 bases between them. The CDR3 consists of 14 residues. The V gene's germline CDR1 is SGHKS and CDR2 YYEKEE (reference sequence). The CDR3 nucleotides are TGTGCCAGCAGCTTGGTCGGGATTGGTAATGAGCAGTTCTTC. Its translation: CASSLVGIGNEQFF.

The CDR3 DNA reads as TGTGCCAGCAGCTTGGACCCCGGGACAGGGGGAGGTGGCTACACCTTC. Amino acids: CASSLDPGTGGGGYTF. This chain links TRBV5-4 with TRBJ1-2; TRBD1 matches 11 bases. J gave up 7 bases and V 0 bases, and 8 bases lay outside the gene matches. The CDR3 is 16 residues long. The germline gives CDR1 SGHNT, CDR2 YYREEE (reference sequence).

This chain's CDR3 is CASSLANPGTEAFF. Written as DNA, the CDR3 is TGTGCCAGCAGCTTAGCTAATCCCGGCACTGAAGCTTTCTTT. The chain employs TRBV7-9 and TRBJ1-1; D not resolved. This CDR3 is 14 amino acids long. The ends were cut back, 0 bases at V and 4 bases at J, with 9 bases in the middle. The germline CDR1 and CDR2 sequences are SEHNR and FQNEAQ (reference sequence).

This clone was recorded only once. The J gene is TRBJ2-2, the V gene TRBV5-4; maybe TRBD2 (5 bases). With 0 bases removed from V and 3 bases from J, the gap between germline ends came to 12 bases. Germline V lookup: CDR1 SGHNT, CDR2 YYREEE (reference sequence). CDR3 length: 16 residues. CDR3 in DNA: TGTGCCAGCAGCTTGGGGAAGGTGCGGGACACCGGGGAGCTGTTTTTT. Encoded protein: CASSLGKVRDTGELFF.

The chain joins TRBV28 to TRBJ1-4, with D maybe TRBD1 (5 bases). The germline V and J ends were trimmed by 2 bases and 0 bases, with 10 bases remaining between them. This CDR3 region has 16 residues. Germline V gene sequence: CDR1 MDHEN, CDR2 SYDVKM. The CDR3 DNA reads TGTGCCAGCAGTTTAAGGGGCTGGCCAACTAATGAAAAACTGTTTTTT. This encodes CASSLRGWPTNEKLFF.

This clone has more than one count but fewer than ten. This rearrangement joins TRBV6-1 to TRBJ1-5; 8 nucleotides align to TRBD1. The junction had 10 bases not matched to a gene; V was cut back by 6 bases and J by 6 bases. The CDR3 is made up of 15 amino acids. The V gene's germline CDR1 is MNHNS and CDR2 SASEGT. As DNA, the CDR3 is TGTGCCAGCAGGACGATGACAGGGGTTAGTCAGCCCCAGCATTTT. This sequence encodes CASRTMTGVSQPQHF.

This chain links TRBV30 with TRBJ2-1, with 13 positions matching TRBD2. The V segment lost 8 bases and the J segment 3 bases; nucleotides outside the gene matches: 16. The CDR3 totals 18 residues. Germline V lookup: CDR1 GTSNPN, CDR2 SVGIG (reference sequence). In DNA form, the CDR3 reads TGTGCCGGGAATTCCGGGACTAGCGGGACCGGCAACTACAATGAGCAGTTCTTC. It encodes CAGNSGTSGTGNYNEQFF. The whole variable domain, filled in from reference TRBV30 and TRBJ2-1, reads SQTIHQWPATLVQPVGSPLSLECTVEGTSNPNLYWYRQAAGRGLQLLFYSVGIGQISSEVPQNLSASRPQDRQFILSSKKLLLSDSGFYLCAGNSGTSGTGNYNEQFFGPGTRLTVL.

The J gene is TRBJ1-3, the V gene TRBV5-1, with 7 bases aligning to TRBD1. Germline V gene data show CDR1 as SGHRS and CDR2 as YFSETQ. There are 16 residues in the CDR3. The V segment lost 0 bases and the J segment 4 bases; nucleotides outside the gene matches: 7. The CDR3 nucleotides read TGCGCCAGCAGCTTGGAACCCGGGACAGCCGGAAACACCATATATTTT. This translates into CASSLEPGTAGNTIYF.

This clone was picked up a small number of times. The V call is TRBV11-2, the J call TRBJ1-2, with D possibly matching TRBD1 (6 bases). The CDR3 consists of 14 residues. The V end lost 1 base, the J end lost 4 bases, and 10 bases lay between the germline ends. CDR1 and CDR2 from the germline V gene are SGHAT and FQNNGV. Here the CDR3 reads CASSLAGQSYGYTF. The CDR3 nucleotides read TGTGCCAGCAGCTTAGCAGGACAGAGCTATGGCTACACCTTC.

The V call is TRBV2, the J call TRBJ2-5; perhaps TRBD2 as D (7 bases). The V gene's germline CDR1 is SNHLY and CDR2 FYNNEI. This CDR3 region has 13 residues. The V and J ends lost 7 bases and 1 base respectively, with 10 bases between them. CDR3 sequence reads: CASTRGAQETQYF. The DNA of the CDR3 is TGTGCCAGCACCCGGGGGGCCCAAGAGACCCAGTACTTC.

The gene calls are TRBV29-1 and TRBJ2-7; TRBD1 matches at 10 bases. This CDR3 is 13 amino acids long. The germline CDR1 and CDR2 sequences are SQVTM and ANQGSEA. V dropped 4 bases and J dropped 4; count of bases not matched to a gene: 4. The CDR3 protein is CSVAGQGVYEQYF. DNA of the CDR3: TGCAGCGTTGCAGGACAGGGGGTTTACGAGCAGTACTTC.

The chain uses TRBV28 and TRBJ2-2, with D possibly matching TRBD2 (6 bases). Germline CDR1 MDHEN, CDR2 SYDVKM. V lost 5 bases and J lost 1, with 20 bases in between. The CDR3 has 18 residues. CDR3 in amino acids: CASSAMGGGQVNTGELFF. The CDR3 DNA reads TGTGCCAGCAGTGCCATGGGAGGTGGGCAGGTGAACACCGGGGAGCTGTTTTTT.

The genes are TRBV19 and TRBJ1-2; TRBD1 matches 8 bases. Germline V lookup: CDR1 LNHDA, CDR2 SQIVND (reference sequence). V gave up 5 bases and J gave up 6 bases; unmatched junction bases: 8. The CDR3 covers 14 residues. The CDR3 DNA reads TGTGCCAGTAGTGTTCGACAGGGGCTGGATGGCTACACCTTC. Residues: CASSVRQGLDGYTF.

The rearrangement uses TRBV7-9 and TRBJ1-2; 9 bases map to TRBD1. V lost 5 bases and J lost 5; bases outside the gene matches: 3. CDR1 and CDR2 from the germline V gene are SEHNR and FQNEAQ (reference sequence). The CDR3 consists of 13 residues. The CDR3 nucleotides are TGTGCCAGCAGCGTCGGACAGGGGTATGGCTACACCTTC. Protein product: CASSVGQGYGYTF.